In this sample, the clone carrying this T cell receptor beta chain turned up many times. Its antigen remains unknown. The trim removed 4 bases at V and 1 base at J, leaving 5 bases unmatched. Germline V lookup: CDR1 SGHRS, CDR2 YFSETQ. CDR3 length: 15 amino acids. The sample belongs to a study of identical twins. One entry per CDR3 protein results from TCRdb running MiXCR on the 5' RACE reads. The data contain around 100,000 distinct CDR3 sequences, about 6% of them seen just once; the ten biggest clones take up less than 15%. The study's findings and limits: Models underestimated TCR alpha sharing (out-of-frame) in monozygotic twins. Cord blood beta clonotypes that were abundant carried fewer insertions, and memory repertoires showed no such trend. It was cross-sectional statistical analysis, not following the same donors, that the conclusions relied on.

The chain carries TRBV5-1 and TRBJ1-1, with TRBD1 identical over 9 bases. Sequencing was performed on memory T cells sorted from blood. The sequence came from a woman aged 45 to 65 in good health. This CDR3 reads CASSPRTGANTEAFF. The CDR3 coding sequence is TGCGCCAGCAGCCCCCGGACAGGGGCGAACACTGAAGCTTTCTTT.